This paragraph reports one T cell receptor beta chain. The data were taken from a study of OX40 agonist ivuxolimab in advanced cancers. For the study at large: Prior anti-PD-1, anti-PD-L1 or anti-CTLA-4 therapy was allowed; 40% to 50% had some.

Produced via immunoSEQ multiplex PCR; TCRdb's table is partial and in-frame only. Of about 68,000 clones in the sample, roughly nine tenths were seen once. This receptor was identified in an adult with an advanced solid tumor such as melanoma, head and neck, liver or kidney cancer. The sequences come from CD4+ or CD8+ T cells sorted from blood, collected in a trial of the OX40 agonist ivuxolimab.

The CDR3 sequence is CASSPGQNYGYTF. Here the CDR3 DNA reads TGTGCCAGCAGTCCAGGACAGAACTATGGCTACACCTTC. This chain joins TRBV5-6 and TRBJ1-2; D possibly corresponds to TRBD1 (6 bases). Germline lookup yields CDR1 SGHDT and CDR2 YYEEEE. This CDR3 has 13 amino acids. The V and J ends lost 5 bases and 2 bases respectively, with 10 bases between them. Looking up the rest from reference TRBV5-6 and TRBJ1-2 gives the full variable domain: DAGVTQSPTHLIKTRGQQVTLRCSPKSGHDTVSWYQQALGQGPQFIFQYYEEEERQRGNFPDRFSGHQFPNYSSELNVNALLLGDSALYLCASSPGQNYGYTFGSGTRLTVV.